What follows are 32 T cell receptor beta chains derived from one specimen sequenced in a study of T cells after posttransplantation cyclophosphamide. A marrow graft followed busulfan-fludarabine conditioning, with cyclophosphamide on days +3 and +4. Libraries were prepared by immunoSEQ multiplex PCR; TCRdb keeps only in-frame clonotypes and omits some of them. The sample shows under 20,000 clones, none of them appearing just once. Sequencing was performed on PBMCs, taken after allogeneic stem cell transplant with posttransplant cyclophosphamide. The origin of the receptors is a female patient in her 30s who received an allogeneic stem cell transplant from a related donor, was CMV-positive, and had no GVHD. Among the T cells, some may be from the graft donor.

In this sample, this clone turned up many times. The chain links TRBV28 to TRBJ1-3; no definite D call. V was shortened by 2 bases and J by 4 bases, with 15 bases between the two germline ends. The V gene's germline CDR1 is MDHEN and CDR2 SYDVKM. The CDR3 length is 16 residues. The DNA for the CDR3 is TGTGCCAGCAGTTTAGCAGGTCTCGGGATGGGAAACACCATATATTTT. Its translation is CASSLAGLGMGNTIYF.

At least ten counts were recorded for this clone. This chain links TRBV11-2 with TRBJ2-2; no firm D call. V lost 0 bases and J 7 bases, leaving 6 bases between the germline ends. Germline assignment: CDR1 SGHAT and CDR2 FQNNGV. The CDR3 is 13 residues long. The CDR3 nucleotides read TGTGCCAGCAGCTTAGATCCCGGCGGGGAGCTGTTTTTT. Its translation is CASSLDPGGELFF.

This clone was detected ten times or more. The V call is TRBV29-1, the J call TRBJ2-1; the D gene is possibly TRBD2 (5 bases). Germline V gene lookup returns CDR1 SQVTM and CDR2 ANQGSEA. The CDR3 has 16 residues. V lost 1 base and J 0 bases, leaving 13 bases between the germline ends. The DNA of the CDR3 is TGCAGCGTTGAAGTCTGGACTTCATTCTCCTACAATGAGCAGTTCTTC. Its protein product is CSVEVWTSFSYNEQFF.

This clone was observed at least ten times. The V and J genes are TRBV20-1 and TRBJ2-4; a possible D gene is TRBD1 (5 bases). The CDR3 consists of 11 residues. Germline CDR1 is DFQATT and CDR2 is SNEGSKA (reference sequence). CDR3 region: CGGAAKNIQYF. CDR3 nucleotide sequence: TGCGGTGGGGCGGCCAAAAACATTCAGTACTTC.

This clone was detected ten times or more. The CDR3 protein is CASSFSYQITDTQYF. The CDR3 DNA follows: TGTGCCAGCAGTTTTAGCTACCAAATCACAGATACGCAGTATTTT. This rearrangement joins TRBV27 to TRBJ2-3; D is unclear. Germline assignment: CDR1 MNHEY and CDR2 SMNVEV (reference sequence). Deletions cut 3 bases from V and 2 bases from J, with 12 bases between. This CDR3 spans 15 amino acids.

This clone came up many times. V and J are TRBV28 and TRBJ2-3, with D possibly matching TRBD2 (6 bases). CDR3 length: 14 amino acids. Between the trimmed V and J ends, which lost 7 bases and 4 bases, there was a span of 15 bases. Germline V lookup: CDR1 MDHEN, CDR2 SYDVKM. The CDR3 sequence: CASTVGLAPDTQYF. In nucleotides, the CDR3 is TGTGCCAGCACCGTGGGGCTAGCGCCAGATACGCAGTATTTT.

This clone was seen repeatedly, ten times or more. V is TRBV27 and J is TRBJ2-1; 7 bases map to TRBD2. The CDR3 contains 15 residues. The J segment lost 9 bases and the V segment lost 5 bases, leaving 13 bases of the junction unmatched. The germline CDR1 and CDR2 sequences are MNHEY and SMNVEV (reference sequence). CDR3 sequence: CASSVLAVQYGEQFF. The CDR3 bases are TGTGCCAGCAGTGTGCTAGCGGTCCAATATGGTGAGCAGTTCTTC.

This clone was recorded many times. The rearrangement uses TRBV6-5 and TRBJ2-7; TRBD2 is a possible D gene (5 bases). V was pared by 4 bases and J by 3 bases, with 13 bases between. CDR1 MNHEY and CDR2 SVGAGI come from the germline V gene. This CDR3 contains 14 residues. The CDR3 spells CASSLYLGVYEQYF. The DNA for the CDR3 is TGTGCCAGCAGTTTGTACCTGGGAGTCTACGAGCAGTACTTC.

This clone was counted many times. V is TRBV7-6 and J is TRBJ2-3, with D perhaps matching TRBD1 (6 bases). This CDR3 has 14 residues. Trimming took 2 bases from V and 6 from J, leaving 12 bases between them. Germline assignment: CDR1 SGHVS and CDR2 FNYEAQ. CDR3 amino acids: CASSLQQGGDTQYF. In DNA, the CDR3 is TGTGCCAGCAGCTTACAACAGGGTGGGGATACGCAGTATTTT.

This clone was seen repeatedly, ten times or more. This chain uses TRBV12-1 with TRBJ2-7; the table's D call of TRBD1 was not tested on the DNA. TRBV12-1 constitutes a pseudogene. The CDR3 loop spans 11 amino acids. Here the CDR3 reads CASSFEQGTYF. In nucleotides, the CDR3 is TGTGCCAGCAGCTTTGAGCAGGGTACGTACTTC.

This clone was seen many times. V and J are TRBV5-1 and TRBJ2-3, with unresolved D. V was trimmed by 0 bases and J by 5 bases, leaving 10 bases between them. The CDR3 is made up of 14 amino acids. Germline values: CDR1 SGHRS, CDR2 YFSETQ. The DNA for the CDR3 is TGCGCCAGCAGCTTGGCGGTGTTAAGAGATACGCAGTATTTT. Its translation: CASSLAVLRDTQYF.

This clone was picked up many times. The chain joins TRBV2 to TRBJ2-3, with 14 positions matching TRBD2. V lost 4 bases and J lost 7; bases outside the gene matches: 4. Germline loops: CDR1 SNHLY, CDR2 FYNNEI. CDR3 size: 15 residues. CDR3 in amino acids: CASSGLAGGPYTQYF. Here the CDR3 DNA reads TGTGCCAGCAGTGGACTAGCGGGAGGGCCATATACGCAGTATTTT.

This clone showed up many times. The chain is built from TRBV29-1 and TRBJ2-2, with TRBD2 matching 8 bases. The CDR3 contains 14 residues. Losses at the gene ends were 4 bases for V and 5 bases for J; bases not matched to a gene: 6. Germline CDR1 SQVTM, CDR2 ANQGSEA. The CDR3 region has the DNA TGCAGCGTTGGGTCGGGAGGGAATACCGGGGAGCTGTTTTTT. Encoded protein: CSVGSGGNTGELFF.

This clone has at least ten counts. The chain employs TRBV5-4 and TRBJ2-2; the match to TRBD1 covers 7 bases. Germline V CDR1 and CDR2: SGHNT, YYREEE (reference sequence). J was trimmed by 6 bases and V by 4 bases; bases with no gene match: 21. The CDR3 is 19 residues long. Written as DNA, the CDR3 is TGTGCCAGCAGCGTGACAGGGTGGTCCCCAGGGGTTGGGTCCGGGGAGCTGTTTTTT. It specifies CASSVTGWSPGVGSGELFF. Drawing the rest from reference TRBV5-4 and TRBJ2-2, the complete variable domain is ETGVTQSPTHLIKTRGQQVTLRCSSQSGHNTVSWYQQALGQGPQFIFQYYREEENGRGNFPPRFSGLQFPNYSSELNVNALELDDSALYLCASSVTGWSPGVGSGELFFGEGSRLTVL.

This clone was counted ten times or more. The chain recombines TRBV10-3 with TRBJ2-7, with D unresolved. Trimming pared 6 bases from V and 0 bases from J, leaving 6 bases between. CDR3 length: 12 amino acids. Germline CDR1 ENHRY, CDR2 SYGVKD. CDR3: CAIRTFSYEQYF. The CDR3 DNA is TGTGCCATCAGGACATTCTCCTACGAGCAGTACTTC.

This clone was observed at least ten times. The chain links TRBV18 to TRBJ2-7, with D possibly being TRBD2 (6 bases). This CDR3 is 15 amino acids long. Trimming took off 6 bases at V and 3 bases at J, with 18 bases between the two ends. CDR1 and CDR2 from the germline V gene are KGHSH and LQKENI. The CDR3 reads CASSRSGDLSYEQYF. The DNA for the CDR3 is TGTGCCAGCTCCCGATCGGGGGATTTGAGCTACGAGCAGTACTTC.

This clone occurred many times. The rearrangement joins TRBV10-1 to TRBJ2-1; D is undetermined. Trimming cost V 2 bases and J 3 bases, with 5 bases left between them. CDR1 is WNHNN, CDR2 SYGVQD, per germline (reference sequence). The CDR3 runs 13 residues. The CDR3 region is CASSEVLYNEQFF. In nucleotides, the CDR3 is TGCGCCAGCAGTGAGGTCCTCTACAATGAGCAGTTCTTC.

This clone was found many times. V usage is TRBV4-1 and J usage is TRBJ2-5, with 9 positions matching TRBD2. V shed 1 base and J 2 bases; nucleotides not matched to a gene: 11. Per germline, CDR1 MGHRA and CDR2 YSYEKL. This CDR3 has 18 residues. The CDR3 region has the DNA TGCGCCAGCAGCCAAGTCGGGCTAGCGGGAACCCCACAAGAGACCCAGTACTTC. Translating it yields CASSQVGLAGTPQETQYF.

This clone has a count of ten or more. The CDR3 sequence: CASSLNSELFF. In DNA, the CDR3 is TGTGCCAGCAGCTTAAACTCGGAGCTGTTTTTT. The chain links TRBV7-3 to TRBJ2-2; no clear D. This CDR3 comprises 11 residues. Germline V gene data show CDR1 as SGHTA and CDR2 as FQGTGA. Trimming cost V 1 base and J 10 bases, with 4 bases left between them.

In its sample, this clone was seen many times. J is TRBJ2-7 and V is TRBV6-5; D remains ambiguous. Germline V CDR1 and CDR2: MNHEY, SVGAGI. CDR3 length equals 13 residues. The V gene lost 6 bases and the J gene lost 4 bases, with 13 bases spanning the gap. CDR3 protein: CASSLNPAYEQYF. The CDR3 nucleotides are TGTGCCAGCAGCCTAAACCCCGCATACGAGCAGTACTTC.

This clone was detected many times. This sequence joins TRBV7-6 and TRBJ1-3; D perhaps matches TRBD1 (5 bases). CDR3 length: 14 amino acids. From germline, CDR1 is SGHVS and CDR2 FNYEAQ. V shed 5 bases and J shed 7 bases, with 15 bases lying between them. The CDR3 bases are TGTGCCAGCAGCACCTGGGAGGGACCGAACACCATATATTTT. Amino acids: CASSTWEGPNTIYF.

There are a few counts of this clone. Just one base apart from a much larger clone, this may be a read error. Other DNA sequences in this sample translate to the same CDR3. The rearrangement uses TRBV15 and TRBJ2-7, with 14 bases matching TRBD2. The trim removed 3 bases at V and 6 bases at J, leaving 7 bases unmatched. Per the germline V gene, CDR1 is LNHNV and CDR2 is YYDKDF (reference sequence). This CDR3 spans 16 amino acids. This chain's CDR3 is CATSRGGTSGSSEQYF. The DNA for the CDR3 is TGTGCCACCAGCAGGGGTGGGACTAGCGGGAGTTCCGAGCAGTACTTC.

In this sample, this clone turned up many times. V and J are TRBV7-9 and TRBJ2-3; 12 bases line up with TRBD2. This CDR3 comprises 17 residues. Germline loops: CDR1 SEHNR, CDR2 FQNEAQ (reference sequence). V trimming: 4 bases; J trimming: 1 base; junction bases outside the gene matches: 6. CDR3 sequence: CASSSRTSGIGTDTQYF. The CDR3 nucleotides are TGTGCCAGCAGCTCCAGGACTAGCGGGATAGGCACAGATACGCAGTATTTT. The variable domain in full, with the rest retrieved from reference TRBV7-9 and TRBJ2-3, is DTGVSQNPRHKITKRGQNVTFRCDPISEHNRLYWYRQTLGQGPEFLTYFQNEAQLEKSRLLSDRFSAERPKGSFSTLEIQRTEQGDSAMYLCASSSRTSGIGTDTQYFGPGTRLTVL.

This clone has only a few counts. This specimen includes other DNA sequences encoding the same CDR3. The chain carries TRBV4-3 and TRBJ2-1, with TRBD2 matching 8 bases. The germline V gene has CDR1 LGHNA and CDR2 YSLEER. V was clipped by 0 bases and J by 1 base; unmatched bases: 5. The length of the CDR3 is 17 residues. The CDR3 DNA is TGCGCCAGCAGCCAAGACCCCCCTAGCGGGTCCTACAATGAGCAGTTCTTC. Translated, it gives CASSQDPPSGSYNEQFF.

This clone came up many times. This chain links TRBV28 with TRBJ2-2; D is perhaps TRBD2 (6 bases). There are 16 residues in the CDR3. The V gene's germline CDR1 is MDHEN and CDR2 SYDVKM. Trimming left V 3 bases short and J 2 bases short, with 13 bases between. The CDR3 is CASSLIGGANTGELFF. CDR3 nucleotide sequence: TGTGCCAGCAGTTTGATCGGGGGTGCTAACACCGGGGAGCTGTTTTTT.

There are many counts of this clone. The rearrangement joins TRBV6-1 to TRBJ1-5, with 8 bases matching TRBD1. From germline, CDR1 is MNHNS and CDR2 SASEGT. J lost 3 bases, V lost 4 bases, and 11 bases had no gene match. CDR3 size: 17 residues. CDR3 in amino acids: CASSADRAAEPNQPQHF. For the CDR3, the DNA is TGTGCCAGCAGTGCGGACAGGGCGGCAGAACCCAATCAGCCCCAGCATTTT.

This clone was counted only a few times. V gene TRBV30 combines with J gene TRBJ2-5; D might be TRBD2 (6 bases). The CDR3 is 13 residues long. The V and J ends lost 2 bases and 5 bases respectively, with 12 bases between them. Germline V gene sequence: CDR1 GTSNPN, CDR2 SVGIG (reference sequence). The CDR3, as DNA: TGTGCCTGGAGTACGGGACTTTCGGAGACCCAGTACTTC. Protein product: CAWSTGLSETQYF.

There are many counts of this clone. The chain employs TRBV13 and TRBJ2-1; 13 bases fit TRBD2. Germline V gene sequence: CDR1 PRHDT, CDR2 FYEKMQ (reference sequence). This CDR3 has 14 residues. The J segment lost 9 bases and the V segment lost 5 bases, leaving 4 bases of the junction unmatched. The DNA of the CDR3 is TGTGCCAGCAGCCGACTAGCGGGAGGCGGTGAGCAGTTCTTC. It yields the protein CASSRLAGGGEQFF.

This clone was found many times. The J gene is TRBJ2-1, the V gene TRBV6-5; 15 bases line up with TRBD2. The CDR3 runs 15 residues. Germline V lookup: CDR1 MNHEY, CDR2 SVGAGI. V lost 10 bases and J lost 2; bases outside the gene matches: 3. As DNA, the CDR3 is TGTGCCACCCGGACTAGCGGGAGGGCCTACAATGAGCAGTTCTTC. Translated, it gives CATRTSGRAYNEQFF.

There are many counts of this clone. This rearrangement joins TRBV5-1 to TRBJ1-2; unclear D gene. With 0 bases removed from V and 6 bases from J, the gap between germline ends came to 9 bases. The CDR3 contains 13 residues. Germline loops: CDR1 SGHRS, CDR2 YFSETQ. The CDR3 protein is CASSLDRLDGYTF. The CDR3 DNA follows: TGCGCCAGCAGCTTGGACAGACTAGATGGCTACACCTTC.

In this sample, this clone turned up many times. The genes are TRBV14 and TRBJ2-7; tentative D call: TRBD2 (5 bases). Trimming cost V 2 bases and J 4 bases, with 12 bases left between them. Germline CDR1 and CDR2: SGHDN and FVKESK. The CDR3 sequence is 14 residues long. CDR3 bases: TGTGCCAGCAGCCAACTAGGACTCCTTTACGAGCAGTACTTC. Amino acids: CASSQLGLLYEQYF.

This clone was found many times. The DNA for the CDR3 is TGCGCCAGCAGCGTAGAGCGGGCCGGTTGGGATACGCAGTATTTT. It specifies CASSVERAGWDTQYF. The gene calls are TRBV4-3 and TRBJ2-3; weak D call: TRBD2 (6 bases). The CDR3 length is 15 residues. The germline V and J ends were trimmed by 5 bases and 6 bases, with 18 bases remaining between them. Germline V gene data show CDR1 as LGHNA and CDR2 as YSLEER.